Each of the 20 T cell receptor beta chains below was sequenced from the same sample in a study of resident and recirculating memory T cells in vitiligo. Assay used: immunoSEQ multiplex PCR; TCRdb lists only in-frame clones, some missing. The data contain tens of thousands of clones, under 95% of them seen just once; the ten biggest clones take up roughly 5%. The specimen was blood. The receptors derive from a male donor with vitiligo.

The rearrangement links TRBV5-4 to TRBJ2-1, with 9 nucleotides matching TRBD1. V trimming: 3 bases; J trimming: 8 bases; junction bases outside the gene matches: 3. CDR3 length equals 13 residues. Germline-derived CDR1 and CDR2 are SGHNT and YYREEE (reference sequence). CDR3 sequence: CASSWDRADEQFF. Written as DNA, the CDR3 is TGTGCCAGCAGCTGGGACAGGGCTGATGAGCAGTTCTTC.

This chain connects TRBV9 to TRBJ2-1; perhaps TRBD2 as D (6 bases). V lost 0 bases and J lost 5, with 12 bases in between. This CDR3 has 15 residues. CDR1 and CDR2 from the germline V gene are SGDLS and YYNGEE. The CDR3 reads CASSVEGGNHNEQFF. DNA for the CDR3: TGTGCCAGCAGCGTAGAAGGAGGGAATCACAATGAGCAGTTCTTC.

This sequence joins TRBV11-2 and TRBJ1-1; no firm D call. Germline V gene sequence: CDR1 SGHAT, CDR2 FQNNGV. Trimming removed 6 bases from V and 7 bases from J, with 15 bases in between. The CDR3 runs 13 residues. The CDR3 spells CASSSSVRGEAFF. The CDR3, as DNA: TGTGCCAGCAGTTCATCCGTCAGAGGTGAAGCTTTCTTT. The variable domain in full, completed from reference TRBV11-2 and TRBJ1-1, reads EAGVAQSPRYKIIEKRQSVAFWCNPISGHATLYWYQQILGQGPKLLIQFQNNGVVDDSQLPKDRFSAERLKGVDSTLKIQPAKLEDSAVYLCASSSSVRGEAFFGQGTRLTVV.

This chain uses TRBV14 with TRBJ1-3; D is ambiguous. Germline V CDR1 and CDR2: SGHDN, FVKESK. This CDR3 is 12 amino acids long. V dropped 4 bases and J dropped 7 bases, with 8 bases sitting between them. The CDR3 loop is CASSPLGNTIYF. The CDR3 DNA reads as TGTGCCAGCAGCCCACTAGGGAACACCATATATTTT.

The chain links TRBV4-1 to TRBJ2-6, with D hard to call. The V and J ends lost 4 bases and 1 base respectively, with 11 bases between them. The CDR3 has 16 residues. CDR1 and CDR2 (germline): MGHRA, YSYEKL. CDR3 sequence (DNA): TGCGCCAGCAGCCCGAGTTCCCGGTCTGGGGCCAACGTCCTGACTTTC. It codes for CASSPSSRSGANVLTF.

The J gene is TRBJ2-7, the V gene TRBV4-2; D possibly corresponds to TRBD1 (5 bases). The CDR3 runs to 14 residues. Germline V gene data show CDR1 as LGHNA and CDR2 as YNFKEQ. Trimming removed 0 bases at V and 5 bases at J, with 11 bases between. CDR3 region: CASSQDTARDEQYF. The CDR3 DNA reads as TGTGCCAGCAGCCAAGACACCGCCAGGGACGAGCAGTACTTC.

This clone has just one count. The gene calls are TRBV27 and TRBJ2-7; 8 nucleotides match TRBD1. V shed 7 bases and J 2 bases; nucleotides not matched to a gene: 13. This CDR3 has 16 amino acids. Germline V gene sequence: CDR1 MNHEY, CDR2 SMNVEV (reference sequence). CDR3: CASKDRGPQRAYEQYF. CDR3 sequence (DNA): TGTGCCAGCAAAGACAGGGGCCCCCAACGAGCCTACGAGCAGTACTTC.

The chain employs TRBV7-3 and TRBJ2-3, with D possibly matching TRBD2 (6 bases). Trimming left V 4 bases short and J 5 bases short, with 10 bases between. The germline gives CDR1 SGHTA, CDR2 FQGTGA. The CDR3 is made up of 13 amino acids. In DNA, the CDR3 is TGTGCCAGCAGCTCACAGACTAGAGATACGCAGTATTTT. This translates into CASSSQTRDTQYF.

CDR3 DNA sequence: TGTGCCAGCGGTCGGGACAGGGGCTTCAGCACAGATACGCAGTATTTT. Translating gives CASGRDRGFSTDTQYF. The rearrangement links TRBV9 to TRBJ2-3, with TRBD1 matching 10 bases. With V trimmed by 7 bases and J by 0 bases, 8 bases remained unmatched. Germline V gives CDR1 SGDLS, CDR2 YYNGEE. This CDR3 comprises 16 residues.

The chain recombines TRBV5-1 with TRBJ2-2; maybe TRBD1 (5 bases). The CDR3 loop spans 15 amino acids. The V gene lost 2 bases and the J gene lost 3 bases, with 11 bases spanning the gap. Germline values: CDR1 SGHRS, CDR2 YFSETQ. The CDR3 sequence: CASSFVSTDTGELFF. CDR3 in DNA: TGCGCCAGCAGCTTTGTGTCGACAGACACCGGGGAGCTGTTTTTT.

About this clone: This specimen includes other DNA sequences encoding the same CDR3. This chain connects TRBV30 to TRBJ2-5, with D tentatively TRBD2 (6 bases). This CDR3 contains 22 residues. CDR1 and CDR2 from the germline V gene are GTSNPN and SVGIG (reference sequence). Deletions cut 1 base from V and 5 bases from J, with 38 bases between. CDR3 residues: CAWSAPSGALGESGRAWETQYF. CDR3 in DNA: TGTGCCTGGAGTGCCCCCTCGGGAGCCCTTGGCGAGAGCGGAAGGGCCTGGGAGACCCAGTACTTC.

The chain recombines TRBV27 with TRBJ1-1; no definite D call. Germline CDR1 MNHEY, CDR2 SMNVEV (reference sequence). The CDR3 is made up of 14 amino acids. V lost 8 bases to trimming and J lost 2 bases, with 15 bases between them. The CDR3 here is CASGRAGVNTEAFF. CDR3 coding DNA: TGTGCCAGCGGGCGGGCCGGGGTAAACACTGAAGCTTTCTTT.

The chain links TRBV27 to TRBJ2-2; 10 positions agree with TRBD1. V trimming: 2 bases; J trimming: 6 bases; junction bases outside the gene matches: 0. Germline-derived CDR1 and CDR2 are MNHEY and SMNVEV (reference sequence). This CDR3 has 14 residues. CDR3 in amino acids: CASSLGTGAGELFF. DNA for the CDR3: TGTGCCAGCAGTTTAGGGACAGGGGCCGGGGAGCTGTTTTTT.

This clone was observed once. The rearrangement links TRBV18 to TRBJ2-3; 8 bases map to TRBD2. Trimming cost V 4 bases and J 6 bases; bases outside gene matches: 9. Germline values: CDR1 KGHSH, CDR2 LQKENI. The CDR3 is 15 residues long. Written as DNA, the CDR3 is TGTGCCAGCTCACGGAGCGGGAGATCTTCGGATACGCAGTATTTT. Translating gives CASSRSGRSSDTQYF.

This chain joins TRBV5-4 and TRBJ1-2; D is possibly TRBD1 (6 bases). The ends were cut back, 0 bases at V and 2 bases at J, with 8 bases in the middle. The CDR3 is 14 amino acids. CDR1 is SGHNT, CDR2 YYREEE, per germline (reference sequence). CDR3 residues: CASSLDTGNYGYTF. The CDR3 DNA reads TGTGCCAGCAGCTTGGATACAGGGAACTATGGCTACACCTTC.

This chain connects TRBV28 to TRBJ1-2; 8 nucleotides align to TRBD1. The CDR3 spans 14 residues. The J segment lost 4 bases and the V segment lost 7 bases, leaving 8 bases of the junction unmatched. Per germline, CDR1 MDHEN and CDR2 SYDVKM. The DNA for the CDR3 is TGTGCCAGCAATCAACCAGGGGGCGCCTATGGCTACACCTTC. This codes for CASNQPGGAYGYTF.

The chain uses TRBV7-8 and TRBJ2-3, with TRBD2 matching 7 bases. CDR3 length equals 16 residues. The V and J ends lost 1 base and 2 bases, in that order; junction bases with no gene match: 6. The germline V gene has CDR1 SGHVS and CDR2 FQNEAQ. The CDR3 sequence: CASSLVSSGHTDTQYF. The DNA for the CDR3 is TGTGCCAGCAGCTTAGTGAGTAGCGGGCACACAGATACGCAGTATTTT.

V gene TRBV11-3 combines with J gene TRBJ2-1; 9 bases agree with TRBD2. This CDR3 spans 17 amino acids. The J segment lost 4 bases and the V segment lost 0 bases, leaving 7 bases of the junction unmatched. Germline V gene data show CDR1 as SGHNT and CDR2 as YENEEA. The CDR3 DNA is TGTGCCAGCAGCTTAGAGGCGGGAGGGCCGATTTACAATGAGCAGTTCTTC. Translation: CASSLEAGGPIYNEQFF.

This clone showed up just a few times. The chain combines TRBV19 with TRBJ1-5, with TRBD1 matching over 7 bases. Germline assignment: CDR1 LNHDA and CDR2 SQIVND (reference sequence). Trimming at V came to 4 bases and at J to 6 bases, leaving 9 bases not matched to a gene. The CDR3 is 15 amino acids. As DNA, the CDR3 is TGTGCCAGTAGTACGGACCACAGGGGCTTTCAGCCCCAGCATTTT. Its protein product is CASSTDHRGFQPQHF.

This clone appeared a single time. This sequence joins TRBV7-8 and TRBJ1-2; 11 nucleotides match TRBD1. V dropped 6 bases and J dropped 8; count of bases not matched to a gene: 11. The CDR3 is 15 residues long. Germline-derived CDR1 and CDR2 are SGHVS and FQNEAQ. The CDR3 DNA is TGTGCCAGCAGGGGCGGCGGACAGGGGGCGCAAGGCTACACCTTC. It translates to CASRGGGQGAQGYTF.